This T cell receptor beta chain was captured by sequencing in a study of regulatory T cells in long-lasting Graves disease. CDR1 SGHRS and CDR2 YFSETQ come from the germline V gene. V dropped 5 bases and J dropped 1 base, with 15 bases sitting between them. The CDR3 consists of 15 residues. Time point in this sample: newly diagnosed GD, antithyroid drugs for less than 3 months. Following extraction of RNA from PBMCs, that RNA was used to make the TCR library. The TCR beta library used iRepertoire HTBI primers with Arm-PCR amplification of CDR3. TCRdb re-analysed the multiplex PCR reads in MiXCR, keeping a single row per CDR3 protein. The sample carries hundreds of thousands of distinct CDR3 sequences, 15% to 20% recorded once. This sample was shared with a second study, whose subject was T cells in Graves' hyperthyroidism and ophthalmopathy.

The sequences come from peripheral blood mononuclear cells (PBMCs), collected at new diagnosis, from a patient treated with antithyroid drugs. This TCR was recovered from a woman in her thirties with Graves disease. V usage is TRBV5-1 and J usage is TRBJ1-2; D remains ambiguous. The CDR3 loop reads CASSSAFRDNYGYTF. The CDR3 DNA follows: TGCGCCAGCAGTTCGGCTTTTCGAGATAACTATGGCTACACCTTC.